Listed below are T cell receptor beta chains from one sample, sequenced in a study of T cells in Graves' hyperthyroidism and ophthalmopathy. Each CDR3 protein is one row after TCRdb ran MiXCR on the multiplex PCR reads. The table includes over 650,000 distinct CDR3 sequences, 16% detected once. The specimen sequenced was blood. Every receptor here comes from a man in his late teens or twenties with Graves' hyperthyroidism. CDR3s include the opening cysteine and the closing phenylalanine or tryptophan. Fields, in order: J gene, clone size, V gene, CDR3 protein. Not every row has a clone size; where given, it reads once, few, many or a size class.

TRBJ1-2	-	TRBV7-9	CASSLEARRHYGYTF
TRBJ2-1	few	TRBV7-2	CASSPTSLGAGYYNEQFF
TRBJ2-3	-	TRBV20-1	CSARRREGTDTQYF
TRBJ2-7	-	TRBV14	CASSQGLAPVYEQYF
TRBJ1-4	-	TRBV7-9	CASTPQSGKEEKLFF
TRBJ1-1	many	TRBV18	CASSPVGRRNTEAFF
TRBJ2-7	-	TRBV3-1	CASSQGLDSYEQYF
TRBJ1-6	many	TRBV2	CASSVKGTNSPLHF
TRBJ2-1	many	TRBV11-2	CASSLGAWNEQFF
TRBJ2-5	many	TRBV7-2	CASSFFGLDEETQYF
TRBJ2-7	many	TRBV28	CASSFIGTGGNEQYF
TRBJ2-5	many	TRBV20-1	CSARGPRAATGKYF
TRBJ2-6	few	TRBV24-1	CATSDGRVGANVLTF
TRBJ2-3	once	TRBV15	CATSRDRLLPQYF
TRBJ1-2	-	TRBV4-1	CASSQVGVYPDYGYTF
TRBJ2-7	few	TRBV27	CASSQNPGLGGYEQCF
TRBJ2-7	-	TRBV29-1	CSVEDVGRGVYEQYF
TRBJ2-7	many	TRBV28	CASRPWGGQPAYEQYF
TRBJ2-7	many	TRBV2	CASTQGQIYEQYF
TRBJ1-5	-	TRBV15	CATSRGWDQPQHF
TRBJ1-1	-	TRBV7-2	CASSYGGRADTEAFF
TRBJ1-2	-	TRBV19	CASSIRTASYGYTF
TRBJ2-7	few	TRBV7-6	CASSPSRGSGTYEQYF
TRBJ1-2	few	TRBV20-1	CSAGAETYGYTF
TRBJ2-3	-	TRBV6-1	CASSPRGRDTQYF
TRBJ2-7	few	TRBV5-1	CASRWTSDYEQYF